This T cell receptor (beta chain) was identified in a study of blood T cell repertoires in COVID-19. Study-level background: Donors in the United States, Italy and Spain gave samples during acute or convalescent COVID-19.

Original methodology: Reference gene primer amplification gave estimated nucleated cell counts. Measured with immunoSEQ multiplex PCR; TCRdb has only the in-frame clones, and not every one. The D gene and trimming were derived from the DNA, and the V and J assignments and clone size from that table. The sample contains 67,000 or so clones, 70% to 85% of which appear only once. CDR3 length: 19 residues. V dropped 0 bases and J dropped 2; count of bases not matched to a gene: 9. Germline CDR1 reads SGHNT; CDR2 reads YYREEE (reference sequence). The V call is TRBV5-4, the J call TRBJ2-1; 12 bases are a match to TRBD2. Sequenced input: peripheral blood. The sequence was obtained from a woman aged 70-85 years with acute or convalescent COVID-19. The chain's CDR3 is CASSLVRLAGGPAYNEQFF. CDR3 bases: TGTGCCAGCAGCTTGGTTCGGCTAGCGGGAGGGCCCGCCTACAATGAGCAGTTCTTC. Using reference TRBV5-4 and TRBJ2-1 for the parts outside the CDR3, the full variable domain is ETGVTQSPTHLIKTRGQQVTLRCSSQSGHNTVSWYQQALGQGPQFIFQYYREEENGRGNFPPRFSGLQFPNYSSELNVNALELDDSALYLCASSLVRLAGGPAYNEQFFGPGTRLTVL.